The entry below describes one T cell receptor (beta chain). The specificity of this receptor is unknown. Per-base qualities were not stored, and no clone one base away is much larger. Repertoires were sampled multiple times during chemoradiotherapy, which allowed clonal expansion in the tumor microenvironment to be followed. Libraries were built with the immunoSEQ multiplex PCR assay. Drawn from immuneACCESS, this table holds only the in-frame rearrangements with V and J called that TCRdb kept. Clones are partly lost; checked studies trace under half to an unresolved V gene and leave the rest unexplained. The sample has 40,000 to 60,000 clones on record, about 92% of them singletons. Clones ranked in the top ten supply roughly 3.4% of the sample. The data originate from a study of chemoradiotherapy in HPV16-positive cancers (dated 2022 in TCRdb). With regard to the full study: Candidate HPV-specific T-cell clones and common TCR motifs were defined through functional T-cell assays on cells from a couple of HPV16-positive patients. The study asked whether T-cell immunity against the HPV oncoproteins E6 and E7 changes during chemoradiotherapy and whether it affects survival. The candidate HPV-specific TCRs and motifs were subsequently tracked in TCR repertoires obtained from 70 to 95 patients with HPV-related cancers. The study at large found these results: Expansion of candidate HPV-specific clones and E7-related TCR motifs was observed in the tumor microenvironment during treatment, whereas no such expansion was observed for non-HPV-specific T cells. Improved recurrence-free survival in HPV16-positive patients was associated with expansion of HPV-responsive T cells during chemoradiotherapy. Only a couple of HPV16-positive patients were used to derive the functional definition of HPV-specific T cells, and the survival association was reported for HPV16-positive patients.

V sheds 1 base and J sheds 8 bases, leaving 6 bases between their ends. Per the germline V gene, KGHSH is the CDR1 and LQKENI is the CDR2. From its cysteine to its phenylalanine, the CDR3 spans 13 amino acids. Just CDR3 DNA is preserved here, 39 bases in frame from base 1. This sequence originates from a human donor with HPV-associated anogenital cancer. The sequence is built from TRBV18 and TRBJ1-6, with no D gene named confidently. The specimen comprised blood, sampled from a patient who underwent chemoradiotherapy. The CDR3 region: CASSPQSDSPLHF. In nucleotides, the sequence is TGTGCCAGCTCACCACAGTCGGATTCACCCCTCCACTTT.